The rows below give T cell receptor beta chains drawn from one sample of a study of shared clonotypes between healthy human individuals. Clones were read by immunoSEQ multiplex PCR, and TCRdb kept only the in-frame ones, dropping some. In the table there are about 980,000 clones, around 80% of which are singletons. Sequenced sample: memory CD4+ T cells sorted from blood. These TCRs come from a man between 18 and 35 years old in good health. Both conserved end residues are part of each CDR3. D genes are given only for firm matches. Only part of the rows carry a size: once, few, many, or a class if the clone is expanded.

CDR3nt	CDR3aa	abundance	d_gene	j_gene	v_gene
TGTGCCAGCATCAGTGGAGCGGGGGGAAGGGAGACCCAGTACTTC	CASISGAGGRETQYF	NA	TRBD2	TRBJ2-5	TRBV28
TGTGCCAGCAGTGAAGGGGGGGCTTCCTACGAGCAGTACTTC	CASSEGGASYEQYF	NA	NA	TRBJ2-7	TRBV6-1
TGTGCCAGTAGCGGGACTAGCGGTCCCTCCTACGAGCAGTACTTC	CASSGTSGPSYEQYF	few	TRBD2	TRBJ2-7	TRBV19
TGTGCCAGCAGTTACCTAGGGAACACTGAAGCTTTCTTT	CASSYLGNTEAFF	NA	NA	TRBJ1-1	TRBV6-6
TGCGCCAGCAGCTACGGGACTAGCGGGCAAAACACCGGGGAGCTGTTTTTT	CASSYGTSGQNTGELFF	few	TRBD2	TRBJ2-2	TRBV5-1
TGTGCCATCCGGGACACTAGCACAGATACGCAGTATTTT	CAIRDTSTDTQYF	NA	NA	TRBJ2-3	TRBV6-5
TGTGCCAGCAGCTTAGGAAGCGGGAGAGGCTACGAGCAGTACTTC	CASSLGSGRGYEQYF	NA	TRBD2	TRBJ2-7	TRBV11-2
TGTGCCAGTAGTCTAACCGCCAGCCGGGATCAGCCCCAGCATTTT	CASSLTASRDQPQHF	NA	NA	TRBJ1-5	TRBV19
TGTGCCAGCAGTGAAGGGATTGGTGGGTACTACGGTGGCTATGGCTACACCTTC	CASSEGIGGYYGGYGYTF	NA	NA	TRBJ1-2	TRBV6-1
TGTGCCAGCAGTTTACGCGGGGATGGCTATGGCTACACCTTC	CASSLRGDGYGYTF	NA	NA	TRBJ1-2	TRBV27
TGTGCCAGCAGCACTCCCTCTGGGGCCAACGTCCTGACTTTC	CASSTPSGANVLTF	NA	NA	TRBJ2-6	TRBV5-4
TGCGCCAGCAGCTCTAAACGGGGCGAAGAAAAACTGTTTTTT	CASSSKRGEEKLFF	many	NA	TRBJ1-4	TRBV5-1
TGCAGCGTTGGGGCCTCCGGGACAGTGAACACTGAAGCTTTCTTT	CSVGASGTVNTEAFF	NA	TRBD1	TRBJ1-1	TRBV29-1
TGCGCCAGCAGCCGGGCGGGGTCCGGGGATGGGTACGAGCAGTACTTC	CASSRAGSGDGYEQYF	NA	NA	TRBJ2-7	TRBV5-1
TGTGCCAGCAGCGATAAGTACGAGCAGTACTTC	CASSDKYEQYF	few	NA	TRBJ2-7	TRBV6-5
TGTGCCAGCAGTGGCGGTTGGGGGGCCAACGTCCTGACTTTC	CASSGGWGANVLTF	NA	NA	TRBJ2-6	TRBV25-1
TGCGCCAGCAGCTTGTCGTCCCCGAACACCGGGGAGCTGTTTTTT	CASSLSSPNTGELFF	NA	NA	TRBJ2-2	TRBV5-1
TGTGCCAGCAGCTTAGATTTCTTGGCCAGGTACCAAGAGACCCAGTACTTC	CASSLDFLARYQETQYF	NA	NA	TRBJ2-5	TRBV11-2
TGTGCCAGCAGTTACCGGGAACTAGCCCGAAGGAATGAGCAGTTCTTC	CASSYRELARRNEQFF	once	NA	TRBJ2-1	TRBV6-5
TGCGCCAGCAGCCAAATGGGACAGGCAAACACTGAAGCTTTCTTT	CASSQMGQANTEAFF	NA	TRBD1	TRBJ1-1	TRBV5-1
TGTGCCAGCAGTGCTTCGACGGATGGCTACACCTTC	CASSASTDGYTF	few	NA	TRBJ1-2	TRBV28
TGTGCCAGCATCAGGGAGGCTGGGGCCAACGTCCTGACTTTC	CASIREAGANVLTF	NA	NA	TRBJ2-6	TRBV7-9
TGTGCCAGCAAGGCACAGGGGGACACTGAAGCTTTCTTT	CASKAQGDTEAFF	NA	TRBD1	TRBJ1-1	TRBV6-5
TGCAGCGTTGCCCGGGTTATGAACACTGAAGCTTTCTTT	CSVARVMNTEAFF	NA	NA	TRBJ1-1	TRBV29-1
TGTGCCAGCAGTTACGGGGGAGACTATGGCTACACCTTC	CASSYGGDYGYTF	NA	NA	TRBJ1-2	TRBV6-5
TGCGCCAGCAGCTTGGAGGCAGGGGAGTGGGAGACCCAGTACTTC	CASSLEAGEWETQYF	NA	NA	TRBJ2-5	TRBV5-1
TGTGCCAGCAGCCTGACCGTCTACGAGCAGTACTTC	CASSLTVYEQYF	many	NA	TRBJ2-7	TRBV25-1
TGTGCCATCAGTGACCCCCAACTAGCGGGAGCGGGAGATACGCAGTATTTT	CAISDPQLAGAGDTQYF	NA	TRBD2	TRBJ2-3	TRBV10-3
TGTGCCAGCAGTTACCGTGGGGAGTCCGCAGATACGCAGTATTTT	CASSYRGESADTQYF	NA	NA	TRBJ2-3	TRBV6-5
TGTGCCAGCATCAAGAACACTGAAGCTTTCTTT	CASIKNTEAFF	NA	NA	TRBJ1-1	TRBV25-1
TGTGCCAGCAGCTTAGTTGCAGGGGTGGGCACAGATACGCAGTATTTT	CASSLVAGVGTDTQYF	many	NA	TRBJ2-3	TRBV7-2
TGCGCCAGCAGCCCGTTGCAGCCGGGAGCGGAAGCTTTCTTT	CASSPLQPGAEAFF	NA	NA	TRBJ1-1	TRBV5-1